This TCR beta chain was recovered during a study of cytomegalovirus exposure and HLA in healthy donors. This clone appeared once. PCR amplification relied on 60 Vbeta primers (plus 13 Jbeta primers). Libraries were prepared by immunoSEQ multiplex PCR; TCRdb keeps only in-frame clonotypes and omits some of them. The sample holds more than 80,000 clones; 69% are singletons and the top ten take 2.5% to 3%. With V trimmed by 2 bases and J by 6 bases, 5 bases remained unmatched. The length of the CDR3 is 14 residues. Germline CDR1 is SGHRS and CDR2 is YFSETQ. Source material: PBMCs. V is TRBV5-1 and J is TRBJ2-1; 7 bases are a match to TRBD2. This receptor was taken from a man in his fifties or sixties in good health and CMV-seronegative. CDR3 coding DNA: TGCGCCAGCAGCTTAGGGACTACCCTCAATGAGCAGTTCTTC. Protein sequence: CASSLGTTLNEQFF.